This T cell receptor beta chain was captured by sequencing in a study of CD8+CD57+ T cells in acquired aplastic anemia. Whole-study context: Among healthy donors, CD4+ cells averaged roughly 9.9 million reads.

Genomic DNA templated the TCR beta VDJ and CDR3 profiling. Via MiXCR, TCRdb re-called the reads, giving one row per CDR3 protein. The sample carries about 420,000 distinct CDR3 sequences, roughly 64% recorded once. The length of the CDR3 is 14 residues. Germline assignment: CDR1 SGHTA and CDR2 FQGNSA. As regards this clonotype: An end of the junction differs from the germline gene, which may be a read error.

The V call is TRBV7-2, the J call TRBJ1-2; D is ambiguous. This receptor was obtained from a human donor in good health, serving as a control. Sequenced material: sorted CD4+, CD8+, or CD8+CD57+ T cells (not recorded which) from PBMCs. The CDR3 bases are TGTGCCAGCAGCTTTGAGGTCTTGGGCGTTTATCAAGCTTTC. It encodes CASSFEVLGVYQAF.